A selection of T cell receptor beta chains follows, all from one sample in a study of Ad26.COV2.S vaccination and SARS-CoV-2 variants. Only in-frame clones appear in the TCRdb table, and some are missing; sequencing was by immunoSEQ multiplex PCR. This table has about 220,000 clones, roughly 90% appearing once. The specimen comprised peripheral blood, sampled in a trial of Ad26.COV2.S vaccine versus placebo. The receptors shown here come from a person between 18 and 65 years old who received the Ad26.COV2.S COVID-19 vaccine or a placebo. Both conserved end residues are part of each CDR3. A D gene is named only where the DNA matches it firmly. Clone size is given for some rows only: seen once, a few or many times, or a class if the clone is expanded.

size	J	D	V	DNA	CDR3
NA	TRBJ2-1	TRBD2	TRBV4-3	TGCGCCAGCAGCCAAGAATCAAGTCGGACTAGCGGGGGCTCTTACAATGAGCAGTTCTTC	CASSQESSRTSGGSYNEQFF
NA	TRBJ1-6	TRBD1	TRBV14	TGTGCCAGCTCACTTCTGGACAGGGCGGATTCACCCCTCCACTTT	CASSLLDRADSPLHF
NA	TRBJ1-5	TRBD1	TRBV28	TGTGCCAGCCGTGGAGTCCAGGGGGCGAGACAGCCCCAGCATTTT	CASRGVQGARQPQHF
NA	TRBJ2-7	NA	TRBV6-2/TRBV6-3	TGTGCCAGCAGTTATCCGGCGGGAACCTACGAGCAGTACTTC	CASSYPAGTYEQYF
NA	TRBJ2-3	NA	TRBV30	TGTGCCTGGAGTGTACATCACTTGGCAGATACGCAGTATTTT	CAWSVHHLADTQYF
NA	TRBJ2-5	NA	TRBV10-3	TGTGCCATCAGTGACAGGTACCAGGGCCAAGAGACCCAGTACTTC	CAISDRYQGQETQYF
NA	TRBJ2-7	TRBD1	TRBV28	TGTGCCAGCAGCGAGACAGGGGGATTCTACGAGCAGTACTTC	CASSETGGFYEQYF
NA	TRBJ2-3	NA	TRBV27	TGTGCCAGCAGTTTAACAGGGTGGGATACGCAGTATTTT	CASSLTGWDTQYF
NA	TRBJ1-5	NA	TRBV4-1	TGCGCCAGCAGCCAAGGCCAGGTTAATCAGCCCCAGCATTTT	CASSQGQVNQPQHF
NA	TRBJ1-5	NA	TRBV24-1	TGTGCCACCAGTGATTTTGCTCCGAGCAATCAGCCCCAGCATTTT	CATSDFAPSNQPQHF
NA	TRBJ2-2	NA	TRBV7-8	TGTGCCAGCAGCTTCAGGGTTAACACCGGGGAGCTGTTTTTT	CASSFRVNTGELFF
NA	TRBJ2-3	NA	TRBV19	TGTGCCAGTACCCCGAGGGGGGGAACAGATACGCAGTATTTT	CASTPRGGTDTQYF
NA	TRBJ1-2	NA	TRBV7-2	TGTGCCAGCAGCTTAGAGGGAGCTTATGGCTACACCTTC	CASSLEGAYGYTF
NA	TRBJ1-1	TRBD1	TRBV9	TGTGCCAGCAGCGTAGGGGCAGGGGGTGCGAACACTGAAGCTTTCTTT	CASSVGAGGANTEAFF
NA	TRBJ1-2	NA	TRBV6-5	TGTGCCAGCACTCCAAACTTGGTCTATGGCTACACCTTC	CASTPNLVYGYTF
NA	TRBJ1-1	TRBD1	TRBV5-4	TGTGCCAGCAGCGCCCAACAGGGGGAGAACACTGAAGCTTTCTTT	CASSAQQGENTEAFF
once	TRBJ2-3	NA	TRBV7-9	TGTGCCGGGGGCCAAGATACGCAGTATTTT	CAGGQDTQYF
few	TRBJ1-2	NA	TRBV27	TGTGCCAGCGGGAGAAACTATGGCTACACCTTC	CASGRNYGYTF
NA	TRBJ2-7	TRBD1	TRBV11-2	TGTGCCAGCAGCTCTGGACAGGGGTACGAGCAGTACTTC	CASSSGQGYEQYF
few	TRBJ1-1	NA	TRBV5-1	TGCGCCAGCAGCCCTTCTCATTACACTGAAGCTTTCTTT	CASSPSHYTEAFF
NA	TRBJ1-2	NA	TRBV5-1	TGCGCCAGCAGCCCAGGACCCGGAGACCCCTATGGCTACACCTTC	CASSPGPGDPYGYTF
NA	TRBJ1-3	NA	TRBV28	TGTGCCAGCAGTCCCGACCCATCCTTGAACACCATATATTTT	CASSPDPSLNTIYF
NA	TRBJ2-7	TRBD1	TRBV5-1	TGCGCCAGCAGCTTGGGACAGGGGGTCAACTACGAGCAGTACTTC	CASSLGQGVNYEQYF
NA	TRBJ2-6	NA	TRBV7-9	TGTGCCAGCAGACCAGGGTTTGCTGGGGCCAACGTCCTGACTTTC	CASRPGFAGANVLTF
few	TRBJ2-7	NA	TRBV7-2	TGTGCCAGCAGCTTATCGGTAGCTTCCTCCTACGAGCAGTACTTC	CASSLSVASSYEQYF
few	TRBJ2-7	NA	TRBV27	TGTGCCAGCAGTTTGGCTGGCCAATACGAGCAGTACTTC	CASSLAGQYEQYF
NA	TRBJ2-3	NA	TRBV4-1	TGCGCCAGCAGCAGCCCTAGGTCAGATACGCAGTATTTT	CASSSPRSDTQYF
NA	TRBJ2-5	NA	TRBV13	TGTGCCAGCAGCTTACCCGGCGGGATGGAGACCCAGTACTTC	CASSLPGGMETQYF
NA	TRBJ2-7	NA	TRBV12-3/TRBV12-4	TGTGCCAGCAGCCTTAGGGTGACTTACGAGCAGTACTTC	CASSLRVTYEQYF
NA	TRBJ1-2	NA	TRBV4-3	TGCGCCAGCAGCCAAGTTGGGCCGACCCCGCTTGGCTACACCTTC	CASSQVGPTPLGYTF
NA	TRBJ2-1	TRBD2	TRBV19	TGTGCCAGTAGTTCAACCGGGACTAGCGGTAATGAGCAGTTCTTC	CASSSTGTSGNEQFF
many	TRBJ1-3	NA	TRBV7-2	TGTGCCAGCAGCTTAGATTGGCAGGGAAACACCATATATTTT	CASSLDWQGNTIYF
NA	TRBJ2-7	NA	TRBV5-5	TGTGCCAGCGGTCCGGCCCACGAGCAGTACTTC	CASGPAHEQYF
NA	TRBJ2-7	TRBD2	TRBV29-1	TGCAGCGTTGGTCGCCCCCAGCGGGAGGGCGAGCAGTACTTC	CSVGRPQREGEQYF
NA	TRBJ1-2	TRBD1	TRBV10-3	TGTGCCATCAGTGTCAGGACAGGGGGCTATGGCTACACCTTC	CAISVRTGGYGYTF
NA	TRBJ2-1	TRBD1	TRBV7-9	TGTGCCAGCAGCTCGGCGGGACAGGGTCTCAATGAGCAGTTCTTC	CASSSAGQGLNEQFF
NA	TRBJ1-2	NA	TRBV6-5	TGTGCCAGCAGCCGGGACACCTCTAGGACGGATGGCTACACCTTC	CASSRDTSRTDGYTF
NA	TRBJ2-5	NA	TRBV12-3/TRBV12-4	TGTGCCAGCAGTTTAATCCTAGAAGAGACCCAGTACTTC	CASSLILEETQYF
once	TRBJ1-6	NA	TRBV19	TGTGCCAGTATGGACGGAATCTCCTATAATTCACCCCTCCACTTT	CASMDGISYNSPLHF
once	TRBJ2-6	NA	TRBV19	TGTGCCAGTAGAGACATCTCTGGGGCCAACGTCCTGACTTTC	CASRDISGANVLTF
NA	TRBJ2-2	TRBD1	TRBV27	TGTGCCAGCAGTCCCTGGGCAGGGGGCGATCCCGGGGAGCTGTTTTTT	CASSPWAGGDPGELFF
few	TRBJ1-6	NA	TRBV2	TGTGCCAGCAGCGCCTTTGGATCACCCCTCCACTTT	CASSAFGSPLHF
NA	TRBJ1-6	TRBD1	TRBV5-6	TGTGCCAGCAGCTTGGGGACAGGGTCAAATTCACCCCTCCACTTT	CASSLGTGSNSPLHF
NA	TRBJ1-4	NA	TRBV5-1	TGCGCCAGCAGCTTGGTTCCCGCGGACTACGGCGAAAAACTGTTTTTT	CASSLVPADYGEKLFF
once	TRBJ1-5	TRBD1	TRBV2	TGTGCCAGCAGGACAGGGGGCAGACAGCCCCAGCATTTT	CASRTGGRQPQHF
NA	TRBJ1-6	NA	TRBV5-6	TGTGCCAGCAGCTTGGGTCAGTTGGATAATTCACCCCTCCACTTT	CASSLGQLDNSPLHF
once	TRBJ2-7	TRBD2	TRBV20-1	TGCAGTGCTAGTTTAGCGGGAGCCCCCGAGCAGTACTTC	CSASLAGAPEQYF
NA	TRBJ1-1	NA	TRBV7-9	TGTGCCAGCAGCCCCGACTTGGGCTTCTGGCGCACTGAAGCTTTCTTT	CASSPDLGFWRTEAFF
NA	TRBJ1-2	NA	TRBV12-3/TRBV12-4	TGTGCCAGCAGTAGAGAGACAGGCTACACCTTC	CASSRETGYTF
NA	TRBJ1-2	NA	TRBV6-5	TGTGCCAGCAGTCCCCGGGAGCTACGATATGGCTACACCTTC	CASSPRELRYGYTF
NA	TRBJ2-5	NA	TRBV4-3	TGCGCCAGCAGCCAAGATCTCGGGGCGACTGAGTTGCAGTACTTC	CASSQDLGATELQYF